This T cell receptor beta chain came from a study of T cell responses to AZD1222 COVID-19 vaccine (dated by TCRdb to about 2021). Study-level background: A total of 233 trial participants underwent TCR sequencing, of whom about 210 had received two doses of AZD1222 and some 25 had received two doses of the MenACWY control vaccine. Enrollment into the trials was organized by age into subgroups of 18-55, 56-69 and 70-plus years, and those subgroups contained approximately 160, 26 and 62 TCR-sequenced participants, respectively.

At the junction V is shortened by 5 bases and J by 16 bases; bases outside the gene matches: 8. According to the germline V gene, CDR1 reads MNHEY and CDR2 reads SVGEGT. The CDR3, cysteine through phenylalanine, is 12 amino acids long. Left in the record is the CDR3 DNA by itself, 36 bases read in frame from the first base. The CDR3 regions of human TCRbeta chains were subjected to immunosequencing. The study's own analysis went as follows. TCRs in the repertoires were compared against a reference library of SARS-CoV-2-specific TCRs that had been generated with the MIRA antigen-specificity platform. Breadth meant the fraction of unique TCRs that were SARS-CoV-2-associated, whereas depth meant the fraction of total T cells that were SARS-CoV-2-associated. Each spike-specific TCR was assigned to its reactive spike region and to a CD4 or CD8 class using the MIRA data. Log10-transformed breadth and depth values were compared by one-way ANOVA with Sidak's multiple comparisons tests. Held by TCRdb, this immuneACCESS table contains in-frame sequences only and omits some clones. Under half of the omission traces to an unresolved V gene where checked; the cause of the rest is unknown. V and J calls and clone size are as listed in that table; D and trimming were resolved from the DNA. The table for this sample lists roughly 130,000 clones; around nine tenths of them were counted only once. In total, the top ten clones hold about 1.1% of the sample.

The time point label here, explained by the study, means: about 28 days (+/-7) after the second vaccine dose. AZD1222 recipients given second doses at about 4 weeks or at about 12 weeks were pooled, since spike-specific TCR depth and breadth were not found to differ between the two schedules. Vaccinee samples came from UK trials COV001 and COV002, including a single-blind randomized controlled phase 2/3 trial of AZD1222 (ChAdOx1 nCoV-19) in healthy adults. For TCRbeta chain sequencing, PBMC samples were collected from trial participants at day 0 and at day 28 after the second dose. Notes on this clone: Its cognate antigen has yet to be identified. Base qualities are not provided; no much larger clone lies one nucleotide away.

Findings and caveats that apply to the study as a whole: Participants were mostly white British and included more females than males, and it was suggested by the authors that clonal diversity may have been underestimated. Conclusions about previously exposed vaccinees are limited because only six or seven AZD1222 recipients were SARS-CoV-2 seropositive at baseline. Reportedly, close to half of the unique spike-specific TCRs recognized epitopes lying outside the regions that are mutated in the B.1.351 and B.1.1.7 variants. Because no day 14 peak-response samples were available, repertoires were characterized only after the peak T cell response. CD4 TCRs associated with the vaccine covered the entire spike protein, and the dominant responses were in regions 160-218 and 743-854. The 56-69-year group was small, and its depth increase did not reach significance, likely because of low power. A significant rise in spike-specific TCR breadth and depth was observed after two AZD1222 doses relative to day 0 and relative to MenACWY recipients.

Sequenced material: peripheral blood, taken 28 days after the second AZD1222 dose. The rearranged chain carries TRBV6-2 or TRBV6-3 and TRBJ2-1; TRBD1 aligns with 10 central bases. This TCR was recovered from an adult who received the AZD1222 COVID-19 vaccine. CDR3 sequence: CASSPRDRGGFF. The DNA sequence follows: TGTGCCAGCAGTCCCCGGGACAGGGGAGGATTCTTC.